The clone carrying this T cell receptor beta chain has just one count. Antigen: not known. The data originate from a study of cytomegalovirus exposure and HLA in healthy donors. PCR primers comprised 60 Vbeta and 13 Jbeta primers. The authors' processing: Counted up in a later analysis, unique TCR beta chains came to roughly 80 million, with around 10 million shared. Data came from immunoSEQ multiplex PCR; TCRdb stores just in-frame clones and leaves some out. Clone size and the V and J calls come from that table; the DNA yielded D and trimming. The sample consists of about 120,000 clones, roughly three quarters of them appearing once. The CDR3 is 13 residues long. Per the germline V gene, CDR1 is LNHDA and CDR2 is SQIVND (reference sequence). Trimming stripped 6 bases from V and 4 bases from J, with 13 bases between. Study results and caveats: When presence/absence was analysed, sequencing depth was taken to be roughly uniform across donors. Several V segments, TRBV6-2 and TRBV6-3 among them, could not be told apart and were dropped.

The TCR comes from a man aged 25-40 years in good health and CMV-seropositive. The chain uses TRBV19 and TRBJ2-7, with D possibly TRBD2 on 5 matching bases. Sequences were obtained from PBMCs. The CDR3 loop is CASRRVGTYEQYF. The CDR3 nucleotides are TGTGCCAGTAGGAGGGTTGGTACGTACGAGCAGTACTTC.